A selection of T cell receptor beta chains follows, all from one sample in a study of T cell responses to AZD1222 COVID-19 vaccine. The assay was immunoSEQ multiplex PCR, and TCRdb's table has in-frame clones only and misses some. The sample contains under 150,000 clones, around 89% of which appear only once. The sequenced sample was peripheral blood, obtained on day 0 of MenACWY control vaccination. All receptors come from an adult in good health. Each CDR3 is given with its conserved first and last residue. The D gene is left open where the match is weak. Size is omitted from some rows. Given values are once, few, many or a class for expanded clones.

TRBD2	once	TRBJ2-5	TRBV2	CASSVGLAGGVGETQYF	TGTGCCAGCAGTGTGGGACTAGCGGGAGGGGTAGGAGAGACCCAGTACTTC
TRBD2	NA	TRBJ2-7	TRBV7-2	CASSPPGLAGYEQYF	TGTGCCAGCAGCCCTCCGGGACTAGCAGGTTACGAGCAGTACTTC
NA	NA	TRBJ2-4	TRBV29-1	CSVEEDLAKNIQYF	TGCAGCGTTGAAGAGGATCTAGCCAAAAACATTCAGTACTTC
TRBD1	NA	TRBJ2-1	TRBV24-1	CATRSTGTGGDEQFF	TGTGCCACCAGGTCAACCGGGACAGGTGGCGATGAGCAGTTCTTC
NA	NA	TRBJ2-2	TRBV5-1	CASSIRGSNTGELFF	TGCGCCAGCAGTATAAGGGGGTCGAACACCGGGGAGCTGTTTTTT
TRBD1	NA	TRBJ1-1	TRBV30	CARKEPGTAEAFF	TGTGCCAGAAAGGAGCCAGGGACAGCCGAAGCTTTCTTT
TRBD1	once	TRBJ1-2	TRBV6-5	CASSYGGQSYGYTF	TGTGCCAGCAGTTACGGGGGACAGAGCTATGGCTACACCTTC
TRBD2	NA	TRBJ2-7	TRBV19	CASSSTRLAGGVSYEQYF	TGTGCCAGTAGTTCAACCCGACTAGCGGGAGGGGTATCCTACGAGCAGTACTTC
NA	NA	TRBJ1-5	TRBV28	CASTWGGVGQPQHF	TGTGCCAGCACCTGGGGGGGTGTAGGGCAGCCCCAGCATTTT
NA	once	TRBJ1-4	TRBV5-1	CASTRAEGSEKLFF	TGCGCCAGCACACGGGCCGAAGGGTCTGAAAAACTGTTTTTT
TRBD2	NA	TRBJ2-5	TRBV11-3	CASSLGPTSGGETQYF	TGTGCCAGCAGCTTAGGGCCCACTAGCGGGGGAGAGACCCAGTACTTC
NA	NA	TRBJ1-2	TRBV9	CASSVEWADYGYTF	TGTGCCAGCAGCGTAGAGTGGGCAGACTATGGCTACACCTTC
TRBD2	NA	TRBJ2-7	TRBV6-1	CASSAIGSGNPSYEQYF	TGTGCCAGCAGTGCGATAGGGAGCGGGAACCCCTCCTACGAGCAGTACTTC
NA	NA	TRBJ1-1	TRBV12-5	CASGLEANTEAFF	TGTGCTAGTGGTTTGGAGGCGAACACTGAAGCTTTCTTT
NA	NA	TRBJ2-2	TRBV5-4	CASSQDIRAGELFF	TGTGCCAGCAGCCAGGACATACGGGCCGGGGAGCTGTTTTTT
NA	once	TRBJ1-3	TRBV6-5	CASTLGQWSRNTIYF	TGTGCCAGCACCTTAGGACAGTGGAGTCGAAACACCATATATTTT
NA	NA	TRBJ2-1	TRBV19	CASSILEGNEQFF	TGTGCCAGTAGTATTTTAGAAGGGAATGAGCAGTTCTTC
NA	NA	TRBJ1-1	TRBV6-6	CASTTQHKNTEAFF	TGTGCCAGCACCACGCAACACAAGAACACTGAAGCTTTCTTT
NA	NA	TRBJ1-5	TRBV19	CASMKSSVRDDQPQHF	TGTGCCAGTATGAAGAGTAGCGTGCGGGACGATCAGCCCCAGCATTTT
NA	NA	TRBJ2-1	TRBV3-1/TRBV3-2	CASSQDGSNNEQFF	TGTGCCAGCAGCCAAGACGGGAGTAACAATGAGCAGTTCTTC
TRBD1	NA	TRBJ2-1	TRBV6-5	CASKKQGIDYNEQFF	TGTGCCAGCAAAAAACAGGGGATTGACTACAATGAGCAGTTCTTC
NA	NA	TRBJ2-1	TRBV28	CASSLTGYSYNEQFF	TGTGCCAGCAGTTTAACGGGGTACTCCTACAATGAGCAGTTCTTC
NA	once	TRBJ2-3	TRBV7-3	CASSLIGSGSDTQYF	TGTGCCAGCAGCTTAATCGGGAGTGGGTCAGATACGCAGTATTTT
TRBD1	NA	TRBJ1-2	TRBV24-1	CATKIIPSTGSHGYTF	TGTGCCACCAAAATCATACCCTCGACAGGGTCGCATGGCTACACCTTC
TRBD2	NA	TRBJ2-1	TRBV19	CASSRTSTSQQFF	TGTGCCAGTAGTAGGACCTCGACTAGCCAGCAGTTCTTC
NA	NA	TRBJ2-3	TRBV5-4	CASSLVDRIADTQYF	TGTGCCAGCAGCTTAGTTGACAGGATTGCAGATACGCAGTATTTT
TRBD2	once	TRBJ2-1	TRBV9	CASSPRTSGGYMGSYNEQFF	TGTGCCAGCAGCCCTAGGACTAGCGGGGGATACATGGGGTCCTACAATGAGCAGTTCTTC
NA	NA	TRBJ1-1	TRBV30	CAWSVLRRQGAAFF	TGTGCCTGGAGTGTACTCCGGCGCCAGGGTGCAGCTTTCTTT
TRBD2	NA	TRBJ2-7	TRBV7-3	CASSLLSSGISYKQYF	TGTGCCAGCAGCTTATTGTCTAGCGGGATCTCCTATAAGCAGTACTTC
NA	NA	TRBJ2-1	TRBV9	CASSSRGAGRGEQFF	TGTGCCAGCAGCTCAAGGGGGGCAGGGCGTGGTGAGCAGTTCTTC
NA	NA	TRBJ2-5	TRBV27	CASSSRAGETQYF	TGTGCCAGCAGTAGCAGGGCGGGCGAGACCCAGTACTTC
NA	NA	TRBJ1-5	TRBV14	CASSQDRVSQPQHF	TGTGCCAGCAGCCAGGATAGGGTTTCTCAGCCCCAGCATTTT
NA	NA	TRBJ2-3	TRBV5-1	CASSSRDTQYF	TGCGCCAGCAGCAGTAGGGATACGCAGTATTTT
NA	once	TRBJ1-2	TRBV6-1	CASSEARHRSYGYTF	TGTGCCAGCAGTGAAGCCCGACACCGGAGCTATGGCTACACCTTC
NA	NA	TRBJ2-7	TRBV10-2	CASSVQRAAPYEQYF	TGCGCCAGCAGTGTCCAGCGGGCGGCGCCCTACGAGCAGTACTTC
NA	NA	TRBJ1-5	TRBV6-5	CASSQPGGAQHF	TGTGCCAGCAGCCAACCTGGGGGGGCCCAGCATTTT
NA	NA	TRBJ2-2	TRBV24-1	CATSDPLWAGELFF	TGTGCCACCAGTGATCCACTATGGGCCGGGGAGCTGTTTTTT
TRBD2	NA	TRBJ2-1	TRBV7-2	CASSLGAGARYNEQFF	TGTGCCAGCAGCTTAGGAGCGGGAGCGAGGTACAATGAGCAGTTCTTC
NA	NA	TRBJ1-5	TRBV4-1	CASSQESRGRVRQPQHF	TGCGCCAGCAGCCAAGAATCGCGGGGCAGGGTGCGGCAGCCCCAGCATTTT
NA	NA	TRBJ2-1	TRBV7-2	CASSSTSGLEQFF	TGTGCCAGCAGCTCTACAAGCGGATTAGAGCAGTTCTTC
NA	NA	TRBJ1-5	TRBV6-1	CASSEIVVNQPQHF	TGTGCCAGCAGTGAAATAGTGGTCAATCAGCCCCAGCATTTT
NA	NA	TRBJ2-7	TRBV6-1	CASSEKVGESYEQYF	TGTGCCAGCAGTGAAAAGGTGGGGGAATCCTACGAGCAGTACTTC
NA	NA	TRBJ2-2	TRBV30	CAWSSNSGELFF	TGTGCCTGGAGTAGTAATTCCGGGGAGCTGTTTTTT
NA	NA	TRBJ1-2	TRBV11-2	CASSTLQGSYGYTF	TGTGCCAGCAGCACGTTACAGGGTTCCTATGGCTACACCTTC
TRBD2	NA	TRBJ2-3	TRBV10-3	CAISGSGLAGTDTQYF	TGTGCCATCAGTGGTTCTGGACTAGCGGGAACAGATACGCAGTATTTT
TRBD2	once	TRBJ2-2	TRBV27	CASSLGAGGWTGELFF	TGTGCCAGCAGTTTAGGGGCGGGAGGGTGGACCGGGGAGCTGTTTTTT
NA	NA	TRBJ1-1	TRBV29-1	CSVASGYMNTEAFF	TGCAGCGTTGCGTCCGGGTACATGAACACTGAAGCTTTCTTT